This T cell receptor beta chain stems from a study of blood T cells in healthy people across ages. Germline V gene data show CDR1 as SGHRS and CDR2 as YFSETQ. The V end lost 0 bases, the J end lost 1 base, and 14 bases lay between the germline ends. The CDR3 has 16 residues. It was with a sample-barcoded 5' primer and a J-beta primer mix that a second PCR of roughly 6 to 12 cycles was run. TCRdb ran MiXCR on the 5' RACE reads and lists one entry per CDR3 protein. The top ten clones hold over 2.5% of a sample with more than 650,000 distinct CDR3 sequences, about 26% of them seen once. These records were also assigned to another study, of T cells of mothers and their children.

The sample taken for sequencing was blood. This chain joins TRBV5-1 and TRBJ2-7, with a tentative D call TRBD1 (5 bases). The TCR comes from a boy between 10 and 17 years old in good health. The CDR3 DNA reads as TGCGCCAGCAGCTTGGAGGGGCTGCCCCCTTCCTACGAGCAGTACTTC. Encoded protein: CASSLEGLPPSYEQYF. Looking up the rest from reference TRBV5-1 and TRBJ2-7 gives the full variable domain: KAGVTQTPRYLIKTRGQQVTLSCSPISGHRSVSWYQQTPGQGLQFLFEYFSETQRNKGNFPGRFSGRQFSNSRSEMNVSTLELGDSALYLCASSLEGLPPSYEQYFGPGTRLTVT.